This T cell receptor beta chain was identified during a study of blood T cell repertoires in COVID-19. Study details: Collection of acute and convalescent COVID-19 samples took place in the United States, Italy and Spain. The cDNA or gDNA used as material had been derived from T cells, B-cell-depleted T cells, or PBMCs.

The germline gives CDR1 MNHEY, CDR2 SMNVEV (reference sequence). This CDR3 spans 15 amino acids. With 2 bases clipped from V and 5 bases from J, the junction kept 6 bases outside the gene matches. Sequencing used immunoSEQ multiplex PCR; TCRdb keeps in-frame clones, though not all of them. The table lists hundreds of thousands of clones, roughly 85% of them singletons, with 4.5% to 6% in the top ten. The TCR was taken from a man aged 50-60 years with active or convalescent COVID-19. What was sequenced was peripheral blood. The rearrangement uses TRBV27 and TRBJ2-1; 7 bases map to TRBD2. CDR3 DNA: TGTGCCAGCAGTTTAACCCTAGCGGCAAACAATGAGCAGTTCTTC. It codes for CASSLTLAANNEQFF.